The 25 T cell receptor beta chains reported below all come from one sample, sequenced in a study of tumor-infiltrating lymphocytes in primary liver carcinoma. A primer matching the constant region was used to make TCR beta cDNA from 500 to 650 ng of total RNA. Sequencing libraries for TCR beta derived from three nested multiplex PCR rounds that used slightly modified ARM-PCR. Rounds one and two of PCR, each of roughly 10 cycles, were primed with TRBV1-TRBV30 forward primers and a C-beta reverse primer. MiXCR, run by TCRdb on the multiplex PCR reads, gives a single entry per CDR3 protein. The repertoire holds some 180,000 distinct CDR3 sequences, with roughly three fifths as singletons. Germline DNA was also extracted, with blood RNA taken from unsorted whole blood. Sequenced material: peripheral blood. The receptors originated from a middle-aged man with primary liver carcinoma and hepatitis B virus infection.

This clonotype was detected only a few times. A much larger clone is a single base away; this may be a read error. The chain is built from TRBV11-2 and TRBJ1-5, with TRBD1 matching over 9 bases. The CDR3 covers 15 residues. CDR1 SGHAT and CDR2 FQNNGV come from the germline V gene. The trim removed 5 bases at V and 7 bases at J, leaving 9 bases unmatched. The CDR3 spells CASSMEDRGGQPQHF. The CDR3 DNA follows: TGTGCCAGCAGCATGGAGGACAGGGGCGGCCAGCCCCAGCATTTT.

J is TRBJ2-1 and V is TRBV5-1; D perhaps matches TRBD2 (6 bases). The ends were cut back, 4 bases at V and 2 bases at J, with 13 bases in the middle. Per germline, CDR1 SGHRS and CDR2 YFSETQ. The CDR3 is 15 residues long. CDR3 loop: CASSVSGVPYNEQFF. The CDR3 DNA sequence: TGCGCCAGCAGCGTTAGCGGCGTCCCCTACAATGAGCAGTTCTTC.

This clonotype was found many times. This rearrangement joins TRBV6-2 or TRBV6-3 to TRBJ2-1; TRBD2 aligns across 10 bases. The trim removed 2 bases at V and 7 bases at J, leaving 8 bases unmatched. The CDR3 sequence is 16 residues long. Germline V CDR1 and CDR2: MNHEY, SVGEGT. DNA of the CDR3: TGTGCCAGCAGTTACAACCTAGCGGGAGTCGGTAATGAGCAGTTCTTC. It codes for CASSYNLAGVGNEQFF.

This clonotype has just a few counts. The gene calls are TRBV10-3 and TRBJ2-7; TRBD1 might be the D (7 bases). Per the germline V gene, CDR1 is ENHRY and CDR2 is SYGVKD. This CDR3 region has 14 residues. V dropped 3 bases and J dropped 5 bases, with 14 bases sitting between them. The CDR3 sequence: CAISERGTVNEQYF. For the CDR3, the DNA is TGTGCCATCAGTGAACGCGGGACAGTCAACGAGCAGTACTTC.

In the case of this clonotype: Possible read error: a much larger clone is one base away. J is TRBJ1-4 and V is TRBV11-2; D not certain. The CDR3 sequence is 15 residues long. V lost 5 bases, J lost 0 bases, and 10 bases lay in between. Germline values: CDR1 SGHAT, CDR2 FQNNGV. The CDR3 region has the DNA TGTGCCAGCAGCGATATGGCTGCAACTAATGAAAAACTGTTTTTT. Protein sequence: CASSDMAATNEKLFF.

About this clonotype itself: A much larger clone sits a single nucleotide away, making a read error possible. The rearrangement joins TRBV29-1 to TRBJ2-6; D call uncertain. Trimming removed 4 bases from V and 0 bases from J, with 19 bases in between. Looked up from germline, CDR1 is SQVTM and CDR2 is ANQGSEA. The CDR3 is 18 amino acids. DNA of the CDR3: TGCAGCGTTGGACACCAGACGGAAGGGCTCTCTGGGGCCAACGTCCTGACTTTC. Encoded protein: CSVGHQTEGLSGANVLTF.

Comments on this clonotype: The junction departs from the called germline gene at one end, perhaps through a read error. This chain joins TRBV11-2 and TRBJ2-5; D not resolved. Germline V CDR1 and CDR2: SGHAT, FQNNGV. The CDR3 sequence is 13 residues long. DNA of the CDR3: TGTGCCAACAGCTTAACATTGCAAGAGACCCAGTACTTC. It is translated as CANSLTLQETQYF.

This clonotype was seen a single time. This rearrangement joins TRBV5-4 to TRBJ2-3, with 9 bases lining up with TRBD1. This CDR3 comprises 15 residues. Trimming at V came to 3 bases and at J to 4 bases, leaving 6 bases not matched to a gene. From germline, CDR1 is SGHNT and CDR2 YYREEE (reference sequence). As DNA, the CDR3 is TGTGCCAGCAGCTGGGGACAGGGCTGGGCAGATACGCAGTATTTT. Encoded protein: CASSWGQGWADTQYF.

Notes on this clonotype: A much larger clonotype is one base distant, so this may be a read error. This chain connects TRBV29-1 to TRBJ2-1; D gene uncertain. The germline V gene encodes CDR1 SQVTM and CDR2 ANQGSEA. CDR3 size: 13 residues. The CDR3 DNA reads as TGCAGCGTTGCCCGCCAGGTTATGAATGAGCGGTTCTTC. It is translated as CSVARQVMNERFF.

This clonotype was seen a few times. The junction does not match germline at one end; this may be a read error. The chain carries TRBV5-5 and TRBJ2-3; 8 positions agree with TRBD2. From germline, CDR1 is SGHKS and CDR2 YYEKEE (reference sequence). CDR3 length: 15 amino acids. CDR3 residues: CAGSGGFLGTDTQYF. CDR3 nucleotides: TGTGCCGGCAGCGGGGGATTCCTGGGCACAGATACGCAGTATTTT.

Concerning this clonotype: A much larger clone differs by one base, so this may be a read error. This rearrangement joins TRBV12-3 or TRBV12-4 to TRBJ2-2, with TRBD2 identical over 9 bases. V lost 9 bases to trimming and J lost 4 bases; unmatched junction nucleotides: 9. This CDR3 contains 15 residues. DNA for the CDR3: TGTGCCAGTTCCGGGACTAGCTGGTTCACCGGGGAGCTGTTTTTT. It is translated as CASSGTSWFTGELFF.

The chain has TRBV4-2 and TRBJ2-3; 10 bases match TRBD2. This CDR3 spans 18 amino acids. Germline values: CDR1 LGHNA, CDR2 YNFKEQ. J was trimmed by 1 base and V by 4 bases; bases with no gene match: 11. The CDR3 here is CASSPQGAGGGGTDTQYF. The CDR3, as DNA: TGTGCCAGCAGCCCCCAGGGAGCGGGAGGGGGGGGCACAGATACGCAGTATTTT.

The sample holds many counts of this clonotype. The chain carries TRBV6-1 and TRBJ2-1, with TRBD2 matching 9 bases. V was clipped by 7 bases and J by 5 bases; unmatched bases: 9. Germline values: CDR1 MNHNS, CDR2 SASEGT. This CDR3 spans 15 amino acids. CDR3 nucleotide sequence: TGTGCCAGCATTGCACTAGCGGGCCTGCACAATGAGCAGTTCTTC. Translating gives CASIALAGLHNEQFF.

Points on this clonotype: At one of its ends the junction is not consistent with the germline gene, which may arise from a read error. The gene calls are TRBV4-2 and TRBJ2-1; TRBD2 matches at 13 bases. Germline CDR1 reads LGHNA; CDR2 reads YNFKEQ. The CDR3 is made up of 19 amino acids. DNA of the CDR3: TGTGCCAGCAGCCAGTTGGGACTAGCGGGATATCACTTTAACAATGAGAAGTCCTTC. It specifies CASSQLGLAGYHFNNEKSF.

The V and J genes are TRBV29-1 and TRBJ2-3, with 8 bases aligning to TRBD2. From germline, CDR1 is SQVTM and CDR2 ANQGSEA. The V gene end was trimmed by 1 base and the J gene end by 7 bases; junction bases not matched to a gene: 7. This CDR3 spans 14 amino acids. The DNA for the CDR3 is TGCAGCGTTGAAGTGGTTAGCGGGACATATACGCAGTATTTT. Translating gives CSVEVVSGTYTQYF.

The chain is built from TRBV29-1 and TRBJ1-1, with D unclear. With 4 bases removed from V and 6 bases from J, the gap between germline ends came to 6 bases. The CDR3 loop spans 10 amino acids. CDR1 and CDR2 (germline): SQVTM, ANQGSEA. The CDR3 sequence: CSVGTAEAFF. The DNA for the CDR3 is TGCAGCGTTGGAACAGCTGAAGCTTTCTTT.

V is TRBV11-2 and J is TRBJ2-7; the D gene is possibly TRBD2 (5 bases). There are 13 residues in the CDR3. Trimming shortened V by 5 bases and J by 1 base, and 9 bases separated the two germline ends. CDR1 is SGHAT and CDR2 is FQNNGV in the germline V gene. As DNA, the CDR3 is TGTGCCAGCAGCGTAACTAGGTCCTACGAGCAGTACGTC. Translated, it gives CASSVTRSYEQYV.

This chain joins TRBV6-1 and TRBJ1-5; maybe TRBD1 (5 bases). Trimming cost V 3 bases and J 1 base, with 16 bases left between them. CDR1 MNHNS and CDR2 SASEGT come from the germline V gene. This CDR3 has 17 amino acids. The chain's CDR3 is CASSDRRGGDSNQPQHF. The CDR3 coding sequence is TGTGCCAGCAGTGACCGGAGGGGAGGGGACAGCAATCAGCCCCAGCATTTT.

In this sample, this clonotype turned up a few times. This rearrangement joins TRBV10-2 to TRBJ2-1, with 9 bases matching TRBD2. After removal of 2 bases from V and 5 bases from J, the junction contained 10 bases not matched to a gene. Germline V gene lookup returns CDR1 WSHSY and CDR2 SAAADI. The CDR3 consists of 17 residues. CDR3 loop: CASSEGGLAGTNNEQFF. In DNA, the CDR3 is TGCGCCAGCAGTGAGGGGGGTCTAGCGGGGACCAACAATGAGCAGTTCTTC.

A remark on this clonotype: Since a much larger clone is just one base distant, this may be a read error. This chain connects TRBV11-2 to TRBJ2-5, with a possible D match to TRBD2 (5 bases). The CDR3 runs to 15 residues. V lost 4 bases and J 5 bases, leaving 17 bases between the germline ends. CDR1 and CDR2 from the germline V gene are SGHAT and FQNNGV. CDR3 nucleotides: TGTGCCAGCAGCTCAGATCTCGGTAGAGGGGAGACCCAGTACTTC. Its translation: CASSSDLGRGETQYF.

This chain links TRBV7-9 with TRBJ2-7; a possible D gene is TRBD2 (5 bases). Germline values: CDR1 SEHNR, CDR2 FQNEAQ (reference sequence). V lost 5 bases and J 6 bases, leaving 17 bases between the germline ends. The CDR3 extends over 14 amino acids. The chain's CDR3 is CASSEGTRGFEQYF. CDR3 sequence (DNA): TGTGCCAGCAGCGAGGGAACCCGGGGATTCGAGCAGTACTTC.

The chain is built from TRBV6-1 and TRBJ2-1, with TRBD1 identical over 12 bases. V gave up 0 bases and J gave up 7 bases; unmatched junction bases: 7. The CDR3 has 17 residues. Germline V CDR1 and CDR2: MNHNS, SASEGT. The chain's CDR3 is CASSEAGRGQGANEQFF. The CDR3 DNA sequence: TGTGCCAGCAGTGAAGCTGGCAGGGGACAGGGGGCGAATGAGCAGTTCTTC.

For this clonotype: A much larger clone lies a single base off, so this may be a read error. This chain uses TRBV12-5 with TRBJ2-3; the D call may be TRBD1 or TRBD2 (5 bases each). This CDR3 region has 11 residues. Per germline, CDR1 LGHNT and CDR2 FRNRAP. The CDR3 nucleotides read TGTACTAGTGGTTGGGGCGATACGCAGTATTTT. Residues: CTSGWGDTQYF.

About this clonotype: A read error is possible here, since a much larger clone lies one base away. The CDR3 loop is CARWEQGSYEQYF. The CDR3, as DNA: TGTGCCCGCTGGGAACAAGGCTCCTACGAGCAGTACTTC. V usage is TRBV6-1 and J usage is TRBJ2-7; unclear D gene. Per the germline V gene, CDR1 is MNHNS and CDR2 is SASEGT. V shed 11 bases and J shed 0 bases, with 14 bases lying between them. This CDR3 is built from 13 residues.

This rearrangement joins TRBV4-1 to TRBJ2-1; TRBD2 agrees at 10 bases. The V segment lost 0 bases and the J segment 8 bases; nucleotides outside the gene matches: 10. This CDR3 comprises 17 residues. The germline CDR1 and CDR2 sequences are MGHRA and YSYEKL. CDR3 amino acids: CASSQDPAGGLYDEQFF. As DNA, the CDR3 is TGCGCCAGCAGCCAAGATCCAGCGGGAGGGCTATACGATGAGCAGTTCTTC.